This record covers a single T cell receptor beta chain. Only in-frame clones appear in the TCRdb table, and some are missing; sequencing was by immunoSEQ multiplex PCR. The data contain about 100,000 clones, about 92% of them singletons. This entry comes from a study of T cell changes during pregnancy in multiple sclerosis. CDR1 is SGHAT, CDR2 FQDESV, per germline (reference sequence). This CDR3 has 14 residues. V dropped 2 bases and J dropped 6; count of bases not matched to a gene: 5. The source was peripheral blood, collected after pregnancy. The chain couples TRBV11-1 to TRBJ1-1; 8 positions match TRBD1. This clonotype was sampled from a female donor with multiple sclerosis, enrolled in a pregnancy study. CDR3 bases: TGTGCCAGCAGCTTACGTCAGGGGGCGTCTGAAGCTTTCTTT. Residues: CASSLRQGASEAFF.